This T cell receptor (beta chain) originates from a study of blood T cell repertoires in COVID-19 (dated by TCRdb to between 2020 and 2021). A note on the overall study: Samples from collaborators originated in the United States, Italy and Spain and spanned both the acute and convalescent phases of COVID-19. Samples were obtained from the ongoing ImmuneRACE study (first 160 participants) and from roughly 1,300 subjects provided by 6 global collaborators. Nearly every sample came with metadata listing a de-identified subject ID, COVID-19 status, age in years and sex. A freely available public database, intended as a resource for researchers studying the immune response to SARS-CoV-2, is where the repertoires were released. Where available, HLA class I and class II types were taken from metadata supplied by the sample provider and were not determined by assay-based typing. The prospective study material was composed of cDNA or gDNA derived from T cells, B-cell-depleted T cells, or PBMCs. Subjects who had been exposed to COVID-19, were actively infected with it, or had recovered from it provided the deeply sampled blood TCRbeta repertoires that made up the dataset.

Broad study findings and their caveats: How much clinical and demographic metadata was included differed by source and by participant, and the metadata was provided uncurated.

Collaborating institutions collected whole blood in K2EDTA tubes following their own protocols. For TCRbeta analysis, collaborators shipped samples in one of three forms: frozen whole blood, isolated PBMCs, or DNA extracted from either of those sample types. Relative to germline, V is missing 5 bases and J is missing 7 bases, with 13 bases of the junction outside any gene match. From the cysteine through the phenylalanine, the CDR3 covers 16 amino acids. The kept DNA is CDR3 alone, 48 bases in frame from the first base. The germline V gene yields SGHTS for CDR1 and YDEGEE for CDR2. TCRbeta CDR3 regions were amplified from genomic DNA by means of the immunoSEQ Assay, a bias-controlled multiplex PCR. As for the original processing: The number of nucleated cells in each sample was estimated by amplification of reference gene primers within the assay. To quantify the absolute abundance of each unique TCRbeta CDR3 rearrangement, sequence reads were collapsed and filtered. Productive Simpson clonality was computed per sample as the square root of Simpson's diversity index over productive rearrangements. TCRdb carries this immuneACCESS record with in-frame sequences only. Its versions omit some clonotypes, under half of them owing to an unresolved V gene in the studies checked, with the rest unexplained. V, J and clone size derive from that table, while D and trimming were established from the DNA sequence. The sample table holds about 280,000 clones, of which approximately 85% were seen once. The ten most abundant clones make up 4.5% to 5.5% of the sample.

This clone was detected once. This clone's antigen is unknown. Nothing much larger sits one base from this clone, and base qualities are not available. This chain is built from TRBV5-8 and TRBJ2-1; 9 central bases correspond to TRBD1. This TCR came from a man aged 50-59 years with active or convalescent COVID-19. The sample comprised peripheral blood. The CDR3 here reads CASRRAGQGLGNEQFF. At the DNA level, the sequence is TGTGCCAGCAGGCGCGCCGGACAGGGGCTGGGAAATGAGCAGTTCTTC.